The T cell receptor beta chain described here comes from a study of T cells after yellow fever vaccination. A remark on this clonotype: Its antigen is as yet unknown. One end of the junction varies from germline; a read error may be responsible.

The study's findings and limits: Detected again after the booster were most primary-vaccination clones, at nearly 97% CD4 and 88% CD8. The CD4 compartment and the CD8 compartment contained a small share of clonotypes in common.

TCRdb itself ran the 5' RACE reads through MiXCR, one entry per CDR3 protein. The table includes approximately 120,000 distinct CDR3 sequences, about 7% detected once. CDR3 length equals 13 residues. The germline gives CDR1 SGHDT, CDR2 YYEEEE. V and J are TRBV5-6 and TRBJ2-2, with D hard to call. This clonotype was obtained from a man aged 18 to 35 who received the YFV17D yellow fever vaccine. This specimen was CD4+ T cells sorted from PBMCs, taken around 10 days after the first yellow fever vaccination. The CDR3, as DNA: TGTGCCATCAGCCACGGACACACCGGGGAGCTGTTTTTT. Translation gives CAISHGHTGELFF.